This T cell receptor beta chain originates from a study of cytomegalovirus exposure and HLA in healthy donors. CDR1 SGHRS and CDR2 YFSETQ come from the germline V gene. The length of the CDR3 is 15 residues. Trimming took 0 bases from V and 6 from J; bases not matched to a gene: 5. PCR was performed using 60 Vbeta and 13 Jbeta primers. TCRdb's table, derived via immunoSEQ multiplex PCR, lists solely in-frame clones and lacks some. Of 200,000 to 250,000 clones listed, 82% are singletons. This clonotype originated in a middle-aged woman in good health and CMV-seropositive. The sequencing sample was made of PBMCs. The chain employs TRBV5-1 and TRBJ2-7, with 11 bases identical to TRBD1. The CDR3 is CASSLAGDRGAEQYF. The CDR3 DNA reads TGCGCCAGCAGCTTGGCAGGGGACAGGGGGGCCGAGCAGTACTTC.